The present TCR beta chain was sequenced within a study of vaccination effects on CD4 cells after COVID-19. General study points: Cross-reaction with common cold coronaviruses was seen in only 1 of 255 vaccine-induced clones from healthy vaccinees.

ViraFEST expansion of antigen-specific CD4+ T cells with viral peptide pools preceded sequencing. Investigators separated out CD4+ T cells once approximately 9 days of culture had passed. Vaccine recipients, nucleocapsid antibody negative, had no prior SARS-CoV-2 infection. Each culture had half its medium swapped for IL-2 medium on days 3 and 7. This table comes from immunoSEQ multiplex PCR, and its TCRdb copy is limited to in-frame clones, with some not included. Of 50,000 to 60,000 clones in the sample, around 70% were seen once. Points on this clone: The antigen remains undetermined.

The CDR3 runs to 13 residues. The germline gives CDR1 SGHDT, CDR2 YYEEEE. V shed 4 bases and J shed 7 bases, with 12 bases lying between them. This chain connects TRBV5-6 to TRBJ2-1; D remains unclear. This clonotype originated in a human donor who received a COVID-19 vaccine. The starting material was CD4+ T cells from PBMCs cultured with SARS-CoV-2 spike peptides, obtained before COVID-19 vaccination. CDR3 bases: TGTGCCAGCAGCCGTTCCTTGGGGAATGAGCAGTTCTTC. This encodes CASSRSLGNEQFF. Based on the CDR3 plus reference TRBV5-6 and TRBJ2-1, the full variable domain is DAGVTQSPTHLIKTRGQQVTLRCSPKSGHDTVSWYQQALGQGPQFIFQYYEEEERQRGNFPDRFSGHQFPNYSSELNVNALLLGDSALYLCASSRSLGNEQFFGPGTRLTVL.